This T cell receptor beta chain derives from a study of T-cell memory formation after mild COVID-19. TCRdb reprocessed the 5' RACE reads via MiXCR and lists one record per CDR3 protein. Of 120,000 to 150,000 distinct CDR3 sequences listed, approximately 21% are singletons. Findings and limits, study-wide: Day 15 to 85 contractors were CD4/CD8 balanced; later expanders leaned CD4+.

As regards this clonotype: Its specificity is not known.

The CDR3 is 16 amino acids. Unmatched junction bases numbered 5, after V lost 5 bases and J lost 0 bases. Germline V gene data show CDR1 as SGHVS and CDR2 as FNYEAQ. The chain uses TRBV7-6 and TRBJ2-2; 8 bases are a match to TRBD1. Input material: PBMCs or a T cell subset sorted from them (not recorded which). This TCR was recovered from an adult woman who had mild COVID-19 (a few samples of this study predate the infection). Cell type and time point are not known. CDR3 amino acids: CASSLTGAPNTGELFF. The DNA of the CDR3 is TGTGCCAGCAGCCTGACAGGGGCGCCGAACACCGGGGAGCTGTTTTTT.